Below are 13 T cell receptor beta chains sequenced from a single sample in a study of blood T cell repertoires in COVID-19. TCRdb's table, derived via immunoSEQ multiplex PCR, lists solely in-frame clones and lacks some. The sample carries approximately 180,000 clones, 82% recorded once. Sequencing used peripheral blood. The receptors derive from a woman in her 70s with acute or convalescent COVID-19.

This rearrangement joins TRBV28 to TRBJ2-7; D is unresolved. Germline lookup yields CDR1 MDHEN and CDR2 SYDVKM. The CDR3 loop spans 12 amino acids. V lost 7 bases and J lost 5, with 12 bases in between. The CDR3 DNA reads TGTGCCAGCATTCCAGAAGTCCACGAGCAGTACTTC. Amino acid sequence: CASIPEVHEQYF. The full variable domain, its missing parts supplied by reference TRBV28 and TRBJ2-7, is DVKVTQSSRYLVKRTGEKVFLECVQDMDHENMFWYRQDPGLGLRLIYFSYDVKMKEKGDIPEGYSVSREKKERFSLILESASTNQTSMYLCASIPEVHEQYFGPGTRLTVT.

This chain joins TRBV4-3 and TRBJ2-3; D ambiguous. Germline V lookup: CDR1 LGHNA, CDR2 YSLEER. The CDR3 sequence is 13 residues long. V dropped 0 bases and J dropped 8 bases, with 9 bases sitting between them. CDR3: CASSQDLSSTQYF. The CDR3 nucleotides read TGCGCCAGCAGCCAAGATCTCTCCAGTACGCAGTATTTT.

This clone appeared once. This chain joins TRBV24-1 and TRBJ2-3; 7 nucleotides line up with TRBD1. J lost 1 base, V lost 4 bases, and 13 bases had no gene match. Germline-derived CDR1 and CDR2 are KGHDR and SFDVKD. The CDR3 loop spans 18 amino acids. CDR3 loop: CATSDPINRGRGTDTQYF. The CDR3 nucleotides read TGTGCCACCAGTGACCCGATTAACAGGGGTCGGGGCACAGATACGCAGTATTTT.

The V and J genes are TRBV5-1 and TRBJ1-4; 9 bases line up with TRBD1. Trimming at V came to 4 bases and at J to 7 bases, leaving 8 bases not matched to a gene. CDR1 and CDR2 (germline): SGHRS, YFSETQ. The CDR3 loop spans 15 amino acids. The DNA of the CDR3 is TGCGCCAGCAGCCCCCTGACAGGGGGAACTGAAAAACTGTTTTTT. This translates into CASSPLTGGTEKLFF. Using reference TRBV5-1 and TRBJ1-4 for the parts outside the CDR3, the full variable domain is KAGVTQTPRYLIKTRGQQVTLSCSPISGHRSVSWYQQTPGQGLQFLFEYFSETQRNKGNFPGRFSGRQFSNSRSEMNVSTLELGDSALYLCASSPLTGGTEKLFFGSGTQLSVL.

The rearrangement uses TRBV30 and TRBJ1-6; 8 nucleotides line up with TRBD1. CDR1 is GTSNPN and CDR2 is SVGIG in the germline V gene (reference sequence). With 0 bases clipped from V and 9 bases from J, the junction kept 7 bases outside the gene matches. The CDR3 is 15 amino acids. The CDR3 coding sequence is TGTGCCTGGAGTGTACGGGACAGGCAATTTTCACCCCTCCACTTT. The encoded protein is CAWSVRDRQFSPLHF.

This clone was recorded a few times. The CDR3, as DNA: TGTGCCAGTAGTGCGGGAGACATTTACGAGCAGTACTTC. This sequence encodes CASSAGDIYEQYF. The rearrangement joins TRBV28 to TRBJ2-7; TRBD2 aligns across 7 bases. The CDR3 runs 13 residues. J lost 4 bases, V lost 9 bases, and 9 bases had no gene match. Germline CDR1 is MDHEN and CDR2 is SYDVKM.

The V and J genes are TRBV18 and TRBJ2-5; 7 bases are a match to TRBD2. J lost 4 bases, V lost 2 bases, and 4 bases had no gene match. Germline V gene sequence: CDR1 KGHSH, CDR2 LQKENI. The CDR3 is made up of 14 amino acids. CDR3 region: CASSPTGGSETQYF. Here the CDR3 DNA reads TGTGCCAGCTCACCAACGGGAGGATCAGAGACCCAGTACTTC.

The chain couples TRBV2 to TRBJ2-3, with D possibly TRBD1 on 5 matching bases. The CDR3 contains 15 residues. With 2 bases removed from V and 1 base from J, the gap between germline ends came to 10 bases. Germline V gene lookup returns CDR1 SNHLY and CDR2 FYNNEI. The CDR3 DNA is TGTGCCAGCAGTGAACAGGGAAGGGGCACAGATACGCAGTATTTT. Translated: CASSEQGRGTDTQYF.

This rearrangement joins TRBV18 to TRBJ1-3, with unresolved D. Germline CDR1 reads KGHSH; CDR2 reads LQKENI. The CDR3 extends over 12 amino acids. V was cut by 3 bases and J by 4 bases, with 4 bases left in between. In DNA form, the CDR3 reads TGTGCCAGCTCACCTAGAGGAAACACCATATATTTT. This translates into CASSPRGNTIYF.

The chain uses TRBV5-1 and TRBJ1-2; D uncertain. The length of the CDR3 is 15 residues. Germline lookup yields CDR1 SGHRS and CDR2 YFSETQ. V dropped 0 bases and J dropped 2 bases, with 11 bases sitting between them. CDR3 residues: CASSLGFSSNYGYTF. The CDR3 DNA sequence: TGCGCCAGCAGCTTGGGCTTTAGCAGCAACTATGGCTACACCTTC.

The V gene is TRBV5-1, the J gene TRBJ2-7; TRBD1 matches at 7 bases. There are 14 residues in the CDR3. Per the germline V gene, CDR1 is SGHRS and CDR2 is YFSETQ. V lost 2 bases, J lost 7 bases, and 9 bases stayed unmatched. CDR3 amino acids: CASSLVTGDEEQYF. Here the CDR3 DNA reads TGCGCCAGCAGCTTAGTAACAGGGGATGAAGAGCAGTACTTC.

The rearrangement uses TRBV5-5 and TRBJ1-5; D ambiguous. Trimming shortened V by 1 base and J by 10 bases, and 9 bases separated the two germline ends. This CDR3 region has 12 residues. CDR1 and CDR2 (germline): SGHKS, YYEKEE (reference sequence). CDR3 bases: TGTGCCAGCAGCTTGTCCGAGGGTCCCCAGCATTTT. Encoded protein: CASSLSEGPQHF.

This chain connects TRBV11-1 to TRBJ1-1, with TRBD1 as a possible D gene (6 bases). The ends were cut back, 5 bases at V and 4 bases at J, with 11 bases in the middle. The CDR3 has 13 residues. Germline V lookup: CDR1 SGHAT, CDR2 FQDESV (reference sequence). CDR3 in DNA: TGTGCCAGCAGCCGGTCCAGGGGCACTGAAGCTTTCTTT. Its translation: CASSRSRGTEAFF. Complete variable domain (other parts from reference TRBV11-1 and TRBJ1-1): EAEVAQSPRYKITEKSQAVAFWCDPISGHATLYWYRQILGQGPELLVQFQDESVVDDSQLPKDRFSAERLKGVDSTLKIQPAELGDSAMYLCASSRSRGTEAFFGQGTRLTVV.